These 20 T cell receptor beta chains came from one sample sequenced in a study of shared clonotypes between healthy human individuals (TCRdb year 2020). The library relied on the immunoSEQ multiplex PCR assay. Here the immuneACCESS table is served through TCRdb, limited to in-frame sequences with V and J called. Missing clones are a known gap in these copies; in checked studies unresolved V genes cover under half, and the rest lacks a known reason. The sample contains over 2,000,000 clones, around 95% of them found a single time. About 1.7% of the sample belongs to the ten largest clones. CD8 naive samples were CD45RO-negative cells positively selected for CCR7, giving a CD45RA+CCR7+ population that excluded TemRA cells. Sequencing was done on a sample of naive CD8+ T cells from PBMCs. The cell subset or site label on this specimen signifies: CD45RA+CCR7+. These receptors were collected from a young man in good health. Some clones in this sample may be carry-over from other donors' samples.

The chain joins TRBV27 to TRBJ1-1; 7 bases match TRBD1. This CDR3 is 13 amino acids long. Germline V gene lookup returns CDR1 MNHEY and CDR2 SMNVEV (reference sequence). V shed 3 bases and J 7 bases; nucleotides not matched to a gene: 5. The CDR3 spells CASSLLGQVEAFF. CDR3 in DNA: TGTGCCAGCAGTTTGCTAGGACAGGTTGAAGCTTTCTTT.

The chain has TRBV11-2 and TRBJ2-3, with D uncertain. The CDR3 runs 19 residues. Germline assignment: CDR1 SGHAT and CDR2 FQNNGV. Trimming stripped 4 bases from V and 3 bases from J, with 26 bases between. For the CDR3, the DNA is TGTGCCAGCAGCTCAAGGCTGGTCAGACCCAAATCGCGGACAGATACGCAGTATTTT. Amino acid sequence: CASSSRLVRPKSRTDTQYF.

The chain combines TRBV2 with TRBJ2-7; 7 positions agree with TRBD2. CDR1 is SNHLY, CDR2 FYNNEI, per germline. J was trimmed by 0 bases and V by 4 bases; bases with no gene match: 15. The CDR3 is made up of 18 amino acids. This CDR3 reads CASSVERDFAPSSYEQYF. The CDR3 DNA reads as TGTGCCAGCAGTGTAGAGCGGGATTTTGCCCCGAGCTCCTACGAGCAGTACTTC.

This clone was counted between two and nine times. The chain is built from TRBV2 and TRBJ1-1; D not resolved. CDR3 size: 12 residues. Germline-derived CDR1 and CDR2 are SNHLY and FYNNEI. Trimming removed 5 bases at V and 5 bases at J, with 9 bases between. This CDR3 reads CASSFLGTEAFF. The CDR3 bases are TGTGCCAGCAGTTTCCTTGGGACTGAAGCTTTCTTT. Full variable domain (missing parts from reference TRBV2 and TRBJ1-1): EPEVTQTPSHQVTQMGQEVILRCVPISNHLYFYWYRQILGQKVEFLVSFYNNEISEKSEIFDDQFSVERPDGSNFTLKIRSTKLEDSAMYFCASSFLGTEAFFGQGTRLTVV.

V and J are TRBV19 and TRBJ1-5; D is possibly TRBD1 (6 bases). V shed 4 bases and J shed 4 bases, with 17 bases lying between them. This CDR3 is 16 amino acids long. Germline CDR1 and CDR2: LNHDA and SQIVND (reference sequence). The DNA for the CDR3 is TGTGCCAGTAGTAACCTCGAGCGGGGGGCGAATCAGCCCCAGCATTTT. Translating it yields CASSNLERGANQPQHF.

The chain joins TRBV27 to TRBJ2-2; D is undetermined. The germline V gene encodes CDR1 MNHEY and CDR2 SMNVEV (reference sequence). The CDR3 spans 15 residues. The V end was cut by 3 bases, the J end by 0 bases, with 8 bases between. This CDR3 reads CASSFRRSNTGELFF. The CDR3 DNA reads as TGTGCCAGCAGTTTTAGGCGGTCGAACACCGGGGAGCTGTTTTTT.

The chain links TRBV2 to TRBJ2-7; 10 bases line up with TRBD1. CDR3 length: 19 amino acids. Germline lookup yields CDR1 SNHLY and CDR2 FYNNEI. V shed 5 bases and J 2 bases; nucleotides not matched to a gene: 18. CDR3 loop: CASSKRPAPPGQGTYEQYF. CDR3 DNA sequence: TGTGCCAGCAGTAAACGACCCGCTCCGCCGGGACAGGGGACCTACGAGCAGTACTTC.

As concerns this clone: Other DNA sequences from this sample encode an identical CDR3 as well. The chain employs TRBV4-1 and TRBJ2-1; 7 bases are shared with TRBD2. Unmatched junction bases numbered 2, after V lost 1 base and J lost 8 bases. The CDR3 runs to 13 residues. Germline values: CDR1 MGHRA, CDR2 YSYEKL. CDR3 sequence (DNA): TGCGCCAGCAGCCAAGTGGGGGGGGATGAGCAGTTCTTC. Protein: CASSQVGGDEQFF.

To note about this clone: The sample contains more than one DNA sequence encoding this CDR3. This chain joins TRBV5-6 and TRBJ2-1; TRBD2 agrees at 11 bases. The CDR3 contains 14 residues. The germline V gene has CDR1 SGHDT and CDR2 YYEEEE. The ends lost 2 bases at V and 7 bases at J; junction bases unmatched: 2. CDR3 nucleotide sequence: TGTGCCAGCAGCTTCGGGACTAGCGGTAATGAGCAGTTCTTC. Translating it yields CASSFGTSGNEQFF.

CDR3 region: CASSPFQVYEQYF. CDR3 coding DNA: TGTGCCAGCAGCCCCTTCCAGGTCTACGAGCAGTACTTC. The chain couples TRBV28 to TRBJ2-7, with D uncertain. The CDR3 covers 13 residues. Trimming took 6 bases from V and 3 from J, leaving 12 bases between them. Germline CDR1 is MDHEN and CDR2 is SYDVKM.

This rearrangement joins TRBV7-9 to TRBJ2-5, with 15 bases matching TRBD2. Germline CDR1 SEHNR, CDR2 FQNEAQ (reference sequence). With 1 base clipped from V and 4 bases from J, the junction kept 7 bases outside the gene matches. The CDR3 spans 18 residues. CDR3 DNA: TGTGCCAGCAGCTTAGGTGGGACTAGCGGGAGGCTGGTAGAGACCCAGTACTTC. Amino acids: CASSLGGTSGRLVETQYF.

The CDR3 DNA is TGTGCCAGCAGCTTGGCTCGGGATATTTGGGGGGGCTATGGCTACACCTTC. Protein product: CASSLARDIWGGYGYTF. This rearrangement joins TRBV5-4 to TRBJ1-2; weak D call: TRBD1 (5 bases). The V gene lost 0 bases and the J gene lost 4 bases, with 19 bases spanning the gap. The CDR3 has 17 amino acids. Germline loops: CDR1 SGHNT, CDR2 YYREEE (reference sequence).

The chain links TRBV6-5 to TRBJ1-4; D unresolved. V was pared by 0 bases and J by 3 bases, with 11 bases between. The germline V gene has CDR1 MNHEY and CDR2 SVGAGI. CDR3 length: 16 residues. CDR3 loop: CASSYSAYLANEKLFF. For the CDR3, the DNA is TGTGCCAGCAGTTACTCGGCATATCTGGCTAATGAAAAACTGTTTTTT.

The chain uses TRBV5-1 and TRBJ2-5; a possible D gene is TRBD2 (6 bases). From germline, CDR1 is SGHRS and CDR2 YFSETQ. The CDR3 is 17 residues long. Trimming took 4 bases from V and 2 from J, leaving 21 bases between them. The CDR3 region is CASSGSPGGREQETQYF. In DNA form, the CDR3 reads TGCGCCAGCAGCGGCTCCCCCGGGGGAAGGGAGCAAGAGACCCAGTACTTC.

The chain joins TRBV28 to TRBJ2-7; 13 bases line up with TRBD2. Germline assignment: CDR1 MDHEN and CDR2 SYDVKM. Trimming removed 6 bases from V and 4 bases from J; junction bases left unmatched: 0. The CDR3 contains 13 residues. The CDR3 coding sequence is TGTGCCAGCAGGACTAGCGGGAGGTACGAGCAGTACTTC. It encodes CASRTSGRYEQYF.

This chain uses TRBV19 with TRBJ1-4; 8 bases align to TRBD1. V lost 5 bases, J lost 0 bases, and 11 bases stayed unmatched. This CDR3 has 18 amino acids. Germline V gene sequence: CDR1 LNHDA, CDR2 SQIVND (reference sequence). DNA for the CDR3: TGTGCCAGTAGTGCTACAGGGGGACACATTGCAACTAATGAAAAACTGTTTTTT. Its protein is CASSATGGHIATNEKLFF.

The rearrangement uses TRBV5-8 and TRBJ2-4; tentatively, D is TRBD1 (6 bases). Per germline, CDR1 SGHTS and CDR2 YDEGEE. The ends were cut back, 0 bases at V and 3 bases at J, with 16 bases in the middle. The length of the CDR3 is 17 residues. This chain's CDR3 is CASSLARLGGVKNIQYF. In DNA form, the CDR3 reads TGTGCCAGCAGCTTGGCGAGGTTAGGGGGAGTCAAAAACATTCAGTACTTC.

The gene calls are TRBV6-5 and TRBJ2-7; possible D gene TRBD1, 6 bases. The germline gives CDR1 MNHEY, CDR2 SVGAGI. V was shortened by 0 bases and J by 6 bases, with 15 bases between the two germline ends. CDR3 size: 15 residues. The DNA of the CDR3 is TGTGCCAGCAGTTACTCGGTGCAGGGGATCGGCGAGCAGTACTTC. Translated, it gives CASSYSVQGIGEQYF.

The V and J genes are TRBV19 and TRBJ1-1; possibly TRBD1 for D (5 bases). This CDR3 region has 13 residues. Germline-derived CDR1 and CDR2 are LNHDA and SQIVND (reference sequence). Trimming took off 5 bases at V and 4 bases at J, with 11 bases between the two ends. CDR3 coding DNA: TGTGCCAGTAGTCTCGCGGGGGGCACTGAAGCTTTCTTT. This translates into CASSLAGGTEAFF. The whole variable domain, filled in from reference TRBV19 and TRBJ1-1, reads DGGITQSPKYLFRKEGQNVTLSCEQNLNHDAMYWYRQDPGQGLRLIYYSQIVNDFQKGDIAEGYSVSREKKESFPLTVTSAQKNPTAFYLCASSLAGGTEAFFGQGTRLTVV.

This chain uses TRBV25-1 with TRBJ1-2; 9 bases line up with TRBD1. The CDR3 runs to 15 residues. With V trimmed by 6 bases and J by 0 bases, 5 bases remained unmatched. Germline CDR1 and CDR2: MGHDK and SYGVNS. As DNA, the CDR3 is TGTGCCAGCAGGGGACAGGGCCAAGCTAACTATGGCTACACCTTC. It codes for CASRGQGQANYGYTF.